This TCR beta chain was sequenced in a study of sequential checkpoint blockade in melanoma. The CDR3 sequence is 14 residues long. Germline V gene lookup returns CDR1 SGHVS and CDR2 FQNEAQ. The ends were cut back, 1 base at V and 1 base at J, with 6 bases in the middle. The repertoire was sequenced with immunoSEQ multiplex PCR; TCRdb's copy has only in-frame clones and lacks some. Among approximately 28,000 clones listed, 83% were seen once. The treatment: randomized to nivolumab then ipilimumab (arm A) or the reverse (arm B). Live CD3+CD8+ CD19− CD56− cells were sorted from PBMCs. The genes are TRBV7-8 and TRBJ2-3, with D perhaps TRBD2 (5 bases). The sample in question was CD8+ T cells sorted from blood (inferred from file names), obtained from a patient given nivolumab and ipilimumab in sequence. This sequence was found in a human donor with melanoma. CDR3 nucleotides: TGTGCCAGCAGCTTAGTCGGGGGCACAGATACGCAGTATTTT. Encoded protein: CASSLVGGTDTQYF.